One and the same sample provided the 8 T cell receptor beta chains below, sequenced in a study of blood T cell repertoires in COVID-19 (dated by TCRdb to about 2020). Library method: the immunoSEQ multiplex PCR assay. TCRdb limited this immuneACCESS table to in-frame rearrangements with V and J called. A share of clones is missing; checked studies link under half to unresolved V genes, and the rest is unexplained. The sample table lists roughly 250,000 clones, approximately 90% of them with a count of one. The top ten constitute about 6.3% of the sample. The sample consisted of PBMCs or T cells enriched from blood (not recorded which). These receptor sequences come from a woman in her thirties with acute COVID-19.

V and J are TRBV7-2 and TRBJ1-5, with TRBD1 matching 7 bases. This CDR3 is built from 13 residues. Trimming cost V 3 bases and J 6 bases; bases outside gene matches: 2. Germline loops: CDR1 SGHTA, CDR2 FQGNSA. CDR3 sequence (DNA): TGTGCCAGCAGCTTGACAGGGATTCAGCCCCAGCATTTT. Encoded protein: CASSLTGIQPQHF.

The CDR3 DNA reads TGTGCCAGCAGTTGGACAGGTTACTATGGCTACACCTTC. As protein: CASSWTGYYGYTF. The chain has TRBV12-3 or TRBV12-4 and TRBJ1-2, with TRBD1 identical over 7 bases. The junction had 2 bases not matched to a gene; V was cut back by 4 bases and J by 3 bases. The CDR3 extends over 13 amino acids.

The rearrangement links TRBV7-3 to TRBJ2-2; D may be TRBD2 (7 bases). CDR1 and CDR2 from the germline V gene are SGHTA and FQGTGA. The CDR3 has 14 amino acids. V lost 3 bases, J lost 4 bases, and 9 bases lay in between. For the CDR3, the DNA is TGTGCCAGCAGCTTGCGGGGGCTCACCGGGGAGCTGTTTTTT. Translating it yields CASSLRGLTGELFF.

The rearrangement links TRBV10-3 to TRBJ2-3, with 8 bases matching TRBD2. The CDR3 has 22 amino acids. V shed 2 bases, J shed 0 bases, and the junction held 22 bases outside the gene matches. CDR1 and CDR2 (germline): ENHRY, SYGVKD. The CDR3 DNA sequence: TGTGCCATCAGTGAGCCCCCACCCCAGCGGGAGACACCTAGTCTAAGCACAGATACGCAGTATTTT. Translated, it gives CAISEPPPQRETPSLSTDTQYF.

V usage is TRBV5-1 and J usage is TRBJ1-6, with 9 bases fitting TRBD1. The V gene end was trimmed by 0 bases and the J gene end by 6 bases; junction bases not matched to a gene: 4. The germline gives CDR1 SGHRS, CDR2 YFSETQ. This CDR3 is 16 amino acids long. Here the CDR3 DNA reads TGCGCCAGCAGCTTGGATTCGACAGGGGGTAATTCACCCCTCCACTTT. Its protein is CASSLDSTGGNSPLHF.

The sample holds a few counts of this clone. The CDR3, as DNA: TGTGCCTGGAGTCCAGCGGGGACTGAAGCTTTCTTT. This codes for CAWSPAGTEAFF. The chain uses TRBV30 and TRBJ1-1; unclear D gene. From germline, CDR1 is GTSNPN and CDR2 SVGIG (reference sequence). This CDR3 comprises 12 residues. V dropped 2 bases and J dropped 5 bases, with 9 bases sitting between them. Filled out from reference TRBV30 and TRBJ1-1, the complete variable domain reads SQTIHQWPATLVQPVGSPLSLECTVEGTSNPNLYWYRQAAGRGLQLLFYSVGIGQISSEVPQNLSASRPQDRQFILSSKKLLLSDSGFYLCAWSPAGTEAFFGQGTRLTVV.

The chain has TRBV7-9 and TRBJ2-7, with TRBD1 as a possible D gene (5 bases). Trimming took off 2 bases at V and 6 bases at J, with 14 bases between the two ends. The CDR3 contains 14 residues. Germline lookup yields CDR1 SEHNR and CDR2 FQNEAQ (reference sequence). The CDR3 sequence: CASSLPSAGSEQYF. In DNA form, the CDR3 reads TGTGCCAGCAGCTTACCATCTGCAGGGTCCGAGCAGTACTTC.

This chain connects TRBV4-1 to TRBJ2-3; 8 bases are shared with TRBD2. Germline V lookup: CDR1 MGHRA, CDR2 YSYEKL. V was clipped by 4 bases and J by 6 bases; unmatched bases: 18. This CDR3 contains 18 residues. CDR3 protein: CASSPINLPGGVTDTQYF. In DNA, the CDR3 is TGCGCCAGCAGCCCAATAAACCTCCCGGGGGGGGTCACCGATACGCAGTATTTT.